Listed below are T cell receptor beta chains from one sample, sequenced in a study of OX40 agonist ivuxolimab in advanced cancers. Profiled with immunoSEQ multiplex PCR; TCRdb holds only in-frame clones, not every one. The data show fewer than 85,000 clones, with nearly 90% seen just once and around 2.4% held by the top ten. Sequencing was performed on CD4+ or CD8+ T cells sorted from blood, taken in a trial of the OX40 agonist ivuxolimab. The receptors stem from an adult with an advanced solid tumor such as melanoma, head and neck, liver or kidney cancer. CDR3s include the opening cysteine and the closing phenylalanine or tryptophan. Each record gives: J gene, D gene, V gene, clone size, CDR3 protein, CDR3 DNA. The D gene is left open where the match is weak. Not every row has a clone size; where given, it reads once, few, many or a size class.

J: TRBJ1-2; D: TRBD1; V: TRBV27; size: -; CDR3: CASGTQRGGGRSPNGYTF; DNA: TGTGCCAGCGGCACCCAAAGGGGAGGGGGCCGTTCGCCGAATGGCTACACCTTC
J: TRBJ1-4; D: TRBD1; V: TRBV5-1; size: -; CDR3: CASSPGQGATSEKLFF; DNA: TGCGCCAGCAGCCCGGGACAGGGGGCTACATCTGAAAAACTGTTTTTT
J: TRBJ1-1; D: TRBD1; V: TRBV2; size: few; CDR3: CASRGTGGSDTEAFF; DNA: TGTGCCAGCAGAGGGACAGGGGGTTCGGACACTGAAGCTTTCTTT
J: TRBJ1-2; D: TRBD1; V: TRBV6-5; size: -; CDR3: CASSFFGTAVYGYTF; DNA: TGTGCCAGCAGTTTCTTCGGGACAGCCGTCTATGGCTACACCTTC
J: TRBJ2-1; D: -; V: TRBV7-2; size: -; CDR3: CASGLDRNYYNEQFF; DNA: TGTGCCAGCGGACTTGACAGGAATTATTACAATGAGCAGTTCTTC
J: TRBJ2-3; D: -; V: TRBV5-4; size: -; CDR3: CASSLKRGPTGTQYF; DNA: TGTGCCAGCAGCTTAAAAAGAGGGCCGACAGGTACGCAGTATTTT
J: TRBJ2-5; D: -; V: TRBV5-1; size: -; CDR3: CASSFYTGNGETQYF; DNA: TGCGCCAGCAGCTTCTACACAGGGAATGGAGAGACCCAGTACTTC
J: TRBJ2-5; D: -; V: TRBV6-1; size: -; CDR3: CASSEPSKGRETQYF; DNA: TGTGCCAGCAGTGAACCCTCCAAGGGGCGGGAGACCCAGTACTTC
J: TRBJ1-3; D: -; V: TRBV29-1; size: few; CDR3: CSVRGAPFTTGNTIYF; DNA: TGCAGCGTTAGAGGGGCGCCCTTTACCACTGGAAACACCATATATTTT
J: TRBJ2-1; D: -; V: TRBV28; size: once; CDR3: CATLPISYNEQFF; DNA: TGTGCCACCCTCCCCATTTCGTACAATGAGCAGTTCTTC
J: TRBJ1-1; D: -; V: TRBV6-5; size: -; CDR3: CASSLPGGAEAFF; DNA: TGTGCCAGCAGTCTCCCCGGGGGCGCTGAAGCTTTCTTT
J: TRBJ2-2; D: -; V: TRBV18; size: -; CDR3: CASSPQTAGNTGELFF; DNA: TGTGCCAGCTCACCACAGACAGCGGGGAACACCGGGGAGCTGTTTTTT
J: TRBJ2-6; D: -; V: TRBV7-2; size: -; CDR3: CASSSGRVATGANVLTF; DNA: TGTGCCAGCAGCTCTGGACGGGTGGCAACTGGGGCCAACGTCCTGACTTTC
J: TRBJ1-5; D: -; V: TRBV30; size: once; CDR3: CAWFSLGHQPQHF; DNA: TGTGCCTGGTTTTCTTTGGGGCATCAGCCCCAGCATTTT
J: TRBJ2-5; D: TRBD1; V: TRBV2; size: once; CDR3: CASRGTGAYQETQYF; DNA: TGTGCCAGCAGGGGGACAGGCGCTTACCAAGAGACCCAGTACTTC
J: TRBJ2-7; D: -; V: TRBV5-1; size: -; CDR3: CASSPRVRKGGYEQYF; DNA: TGCGCCAGCAGCCCCAGGGTTCGAAAGGGGGGCTACGAGCAGTACTTC